This record concerns one TCR beta chain sequence. This CDR3 is built from 16 residues. Trimming removed 2 bases from V and 3 bases from J, with 17 bases in between. The germline CDR1 and CDR2 sequences are MGHDK and SYGVNS. This entry comes from a study of blood T cell repertoires in COVID-19. Whole-study context: Material from acute and convalescent COVID-19 was sourced from the United States, Italy and Spain.

Profiling relied on immunoSEQ multiplex PCR, and the TCRdb table lists in-frame clones only, not all of them. The table lists 200,000 to 300,000 clones, approximately 84% of them singletons. What was sequenced was peripheral blood. This clonotype was sampled from a woman in her 30s who had recovered from COVID-19. The chain recombines TRBV25-1 with TRBJ2-7, with D possibly being TRBD1 (5 bases). CDR3 region: CASSEGRGWGRYEQYF. In DNA form, the CDR3 reads TGTGCCAGCAGTGAAGGACGAGGTTGGGGCCGCTACGAGCAGTACTTC.